Listed below are T cell receptor beta chains from one sample, sequenced in a study of CD8+ T cells in alopecia areata. This table comes from immunoSEQ multiplex PCR, and its TCRdb copy is limited to in-frame clones, with some not included. This sample has about 140,000 clones, with 55% found just once. The specimen sequenced was CD4+ T cells sorted from blood. The receptor set was obtained from a human donor in good health. The CDR3 runs from the conserved cysteine through the conserved F or W. D genes are given only for firm matches. Not all rows give a size; the values are once, few, many and, for expanded clones, a class.

>TRBV18|TRBJ2-5|.|.
CASSPSPRVGGRETQYF
TGTGCCAGCTCACCATCTCCTAGAGTTGGTGGTCGGGAGACCCAGTACTTC
>TRBV9|TRBJ2-5|.|.
CASATEETQYF
TGTGCCAGCGCGACAGAGGAGACCCAGTACTTC
>TRBV2|TRBJ2-2|.|.
CASSESVGPLNTGELFF
TGTGCCAGCAGTGAATCGGTGGGCCCGCTGAACACCGGGGAGCTGTTTTTT
>TRBV10-3|TRBJ1-5|.|.
CAISERGGSNQPQHF
TGTGCCATCAGTGAAAGGGGAGGTAGCAATCAGCCCCAGCATTTT
>TRBV19|TRBJ1-5|.|.
CASSSGFQPQHF
TGTGCCAGTAGTTCCGGGTTTCAGCCCCAGCATTTT
>TRBV7-9|TRBJ2-7|.|.
CASSLQGGGEQYF
TGTGCCAGCAGCTTACAGGGTGGGGGCGAGCAGTACTTC
>TRBV19|TRBJ2-7|.|few
CASSPTPGGPYEQYF
TGTGCCAGTAGTCCGACCCCGGGCGGTCCCTACGAGCAGTACTTC
>TRBV2|TRBJ2-7|.|.
CASSRGGSYEQYF
TGTGCCAGCAGTCGAGGTGGCTCCTACGAGCAGTACTTC
>TRBV25-1|TRBJ2-1|TRBD2|.
CASRGTSGRQTYNEQFF
TGTGCCAGCAGGGGGACTAGCGGGCGCCAAACCTACAATGAGCAGTTCTTC
>TRBV5-1|TRBJ2-2|.|.
CASSPGTSNTGELFF
TGCGCCAGCAGCCCTGGGACATCGAACACCGGGGAGCTGTTTTTT
>TRBV29-1|TRBJ2-1|TRBD2|few
CSVGTTSYNEQFF
TGCAGCGTGGGGACTACATCATACAATGAGCAGTTCTTC
>TRBV29-1|TRBJ2-3|TRBD2|.
CSVEGQSGLVANTQYF
TGCAGCGTTGAGGGCCAGTCGGGACTAGTTGCGAATACGCAGTATTTT
>TRBV14|TRBJ2-1|.|.
CASSAYLLVGSYNEQFF
TGTGCCAGCAGCGCCTACCTCCTCGTTGGGTCCTACAATGAGCAGTTCTTC
>TRBV29-1|TRBJ1-1|TRBD1|many
CSVDGTGGVNTEAFF
TGCAGCGTTGACGGGACAGGAGGGGTGAACACTGAAGCTTTCTTT
>TRBV28|TRBJ2-3|TRBD2|few
CASRPGLSTDTQYF
TGTGCCAGCAGGCCGGGACTAAGCACAGATACGCAGTATTTT
>TRBV30|TRBJ2-1|.|.
CAGNEANYNEQFF
TGTGCCGGGAATGAAGCAAACTACAATGAGCAGTTCTTC
>TRBV2|TRBJ1-5|.|.
CASSWQGGKQPQHF
TGTGCCAGCAGTTGGCAGGGCGGAAAACAGCCCCAGCATTTT
>TRBV5-1|TRBJ2-1|.|.
CASSPRPSDSSYNEQFF
TGCGCCAGCAGCCCCCGCCCTAGCGATTCTTCCTACAATGAGCAGTTCTTC
>TRBV5-1|TRBJ1-2|.|.
CASSIDGAGGYTF
TGCGCCAGCAGCATAGATGGGGCGGGCGGCTACACCTTC
>TRBV15|TRBJ2-7|TRBD1|.
CATKRSGTGAYEQYF
TGTGCCACAAAACGATCCGGGACAGGGGCCTACGAGCAGTACTTC
>TRBV7-9|TRBJ2-3|TRBD2|.
CASSLWTSGSTDTQYF
TGTGCCAGCAGCTTATGGACTAGCGGAAGCACAGATACGCAGTATTTT